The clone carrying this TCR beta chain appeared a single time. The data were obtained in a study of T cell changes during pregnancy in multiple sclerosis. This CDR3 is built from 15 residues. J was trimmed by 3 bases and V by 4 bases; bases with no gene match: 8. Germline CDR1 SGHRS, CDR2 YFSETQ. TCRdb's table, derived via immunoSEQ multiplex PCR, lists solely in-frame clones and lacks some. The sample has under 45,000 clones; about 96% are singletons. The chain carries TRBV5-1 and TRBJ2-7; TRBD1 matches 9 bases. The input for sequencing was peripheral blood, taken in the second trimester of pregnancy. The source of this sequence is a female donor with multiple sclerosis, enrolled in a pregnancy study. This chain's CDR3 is CASSPQTGGIYEQYF. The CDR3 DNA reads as TGCGCCAGCAGCCCCCAGACAGGGGGAATCTACGAGCAGTACTTC. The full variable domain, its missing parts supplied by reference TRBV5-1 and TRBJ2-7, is KAGVTQTPRYLIKTRGQQVTLSCSPISGHRSVSWYQQTPGQGLQFLFEYFSETQRNKGNFPGRFSGRQFSNSRSEMNVSTLELGDSALYLCASSPQTGGIYEQYFGPGTRLTVT.